Below, 3 T cell receptor beta chains from the same sample are listed, as sequenced in a study of blood T cell repertoires in COVID-19. The data were produced by immunoSEQ multiplex PCR, yet TCRdb's version contains in-frame clones alone and is incomplete. The sample lists about 150,000 clones; about 85% were seen once. Sequenced sample: peripheral blood. The receptors originated from a man aged 55 to 69 with COVID-19, enrolled during active disease.

The chain is built from TRBV7-3 and TRBJ1-2; 10 nucleotides align to TRBD1. This CDR3 contains 15 residues. The germline V gene has CDR1 SGHTA and CDR2 FQGTGA. V was clipped by 1 base and J by 6 bases; unmatched bases: 5. CDR3 DNA: TGTGCCAGCAGCTTAAACCCGGGACAGGGGAATGGCTACACCTTC. As protein: CASSLNPGQGNGYTF.

The chain is built from TRBV29-1 and TRBJ1-1, with D tentatively TRBD1 (5 bases). V lost 3 bases and J lost 6, with 8 bases in between. The CDR3 runs to 11 residues. Germline V gives CDR1 SQVTM, CDR2 ANQGSEA. CDR3 residues: CSVEWTSEAFF. The DNA of the CDR3 is TGCAGCGTTGAGTGGACATCTGAAGCTTTCTTT.

The genes are TRBV18 and TRBJ1-1; possibly TRBD1 for D (6 bases). The germline V gene encodes CDR1 KGHSH and CDR2 LQKENI. Deletions cut 4 bases from V and 3 bases from J, with 15 bases between. The CDR3 extends over 15 amino acids. CDR3 sequence: CASSRPGQVYTEAFF. CDR3 nucleotide sequence: TGTGCCAGCTCACGACCGGGACAAGTATACACTGAAGCTTTCTTT.